This note documents a single T cell receptor beta chain sequence. The antigen is not known. The data belong to a study of monozygotic twins with inflammatory bowel disease. Study observations and caveats: Against healthy co-twins, IBD patients had lower TCRbeta diversity (measured by inverse Simpson). With others, IBD patients shared fewer clonotypes than healthy twins did, especially with disease activity. Neither one strong signal nor one clonotype associated with IBD was supported.

TCRdb reworked the 5' RACE reads into one entry per CDR3 protein, no DNA. The sample table sets out about 450,000 distinct CDR3 sequences. The germline CDR1 and CDR2 sequences are MGHRA and YSYEKL. The CDR3 covers 17 residues. The sequence came from a human donor with ulcerative colitis or Crohn's disease, or a healthy co-twin of an affected twin (not recorded which). The sample consisted of blood. The gene calls are TRBV4-1 and TRBJ2-7; TCRdb picks TRBD1, but there is no DNA to check that call. CDR3 residues: CASSQDGREGKGNEQYF.